The 27 T cell receptor beta chains presented below share a single source sample, sequenced in a study of cytomegalovirus exposure and HLA in healthy donors. With 60 Vbeta and 13 Jbeta primers, the PCR was carried out. Using immunoSEQ multiplex PCR, the repertoire was profiled, and TCRdb retains in-frame clones only, with some absent. The sample consists of 90,000 to 120,000 clones, more than 65% of them appearing once. Source material: PBMCs. The receptors shown here come from a male donor in good health and CMV-seronegative.

This clone was seen a handful of times. V gene TRBV4-1 combines with J gene TRBJ2-1, with D possibly being TRBD2 (6 bases). CDR1 is MGHRA and CDR2 is YSYEKL in the germline V gene. The CDR3 has 16 residues. V was trimmed by 1 base and J by 4 bases, leaving 14 bases between them. The CDR3 loop is CASSQVAAKRYNEQFF. In DNA, the CDR3 is TGCGCCAGCAGCCAAGTAGCGGCCAAAAGGTACAATGAGCAGTTCTTC.

This clone was seen more than once but under ten times. The V call is TRBV5-5, the J call TRBJ2-6, with 7 bases identical to TRBD2. V shed 0 bases and J 2 bases; nucleotides not matched to a gene: 2. The CDR3 has 16 amino acids. Germline V CDR1 and CDR2: SGHKS, YYEKEE (reference sequence). The CDR3 coding sequence is TGTGCCAGCAGCTTGGGGGACTATGCTGGGGCCAACGTCCTGACTTTC. It encodes CASSLGDYAGANVLTF.

The chain has TRBV5-6 and TRBJ2-2, with 8 bases fitting TRBD2. The V gene's germline CDR1 is SGHDT and CDR2 YYEEEE. With 0 bases clipped from V and 6 bases from J, the junction kept 16 bases outside the gene matches. CDR3 length: 19 amino acids. CDR3 loop: CASSLGGGTGRAVAGELFF. The CDR3 DNA reads TGTGCCAGCAGCTTGGGAGGGGGAACCGGGAGGGCTGTCGCCGGGGAGCTGTTTTTT.

The chain carries TRBV30 and TRBJ1-2; 9 bases line up with TRBD1. This CDR3 contains 17 residues. Germline V CDR1 and CDR2: GTSNPN, SVGIG (reference sequence). Losses at the gene ends were 3 bases for V and 1 base for J; bases not matched to a gene: 12. CDR3 sequence reads: CAWRRIGTGFNNYGYTF. The CDR3 nucleotides are TGTGCCTGGAGACGAATCGGGACAGGGTTTAATAACTATGGCTACACCTTC. Supplemented by reference TRBV30 and TRBJ1-2, the full variable domain reads SQTIHQWPATLVQPVGSPLSLECTVEGTSNPNLYWYRQAAGRGLQLLFYSVGIGQISSEVPQNLSASRPQDRQFILSSKKLLLSDSGFYLCAWRRIGTGFNNYGYTFGSGTRLTVV.

The rearrangement links TRBV6-1 to TRBJ2-7; the match to TRBD1 covers 7 bases. V lost 1 base and J lost 0; bases outside the gene matches: 0. This CDR3 spans 14 amino acids. Germline CDR1 reads MNHNS; CDR2 reads SASEGT. The CDR3 DNA follows: TGTGCCAGCAGTGAAGGGGACAGCTCCTACGAGCAGTACTTC. Amino acids: CASSEGDSSYEQYF.

The rearrangement uses TRBV7-2 and TRBJ2-1, with 10 bases lining up with TRBD2. This CDR3 has 16 amino acids. Germline CDR1 reads SGHTA; CDR2 reads FQGNSA. J gave up 0 bases and V 5 bases, and 4 bases lay outside the gene matches. As DNA, the CDR3 is TGTGCCAGCAGCCCGACTAGCGGGTCCTCCTACAATGAGCAGTTCTTC. Translated: CASSPTSGSSYNEQFF.

The chain employs TRBV10-3 and TRBJ2-1, with 8 bases that match TRBD2. V lost 3 bases to trimming and J lost 5 bases; unmatched junction nucleotides: 6. From germline, CDR1 is ENHRY and CDR2 SYGVKD. This CDR3 is built from 15 residues. This CDR3 is CAISDGGRRDNEQFF. CDR3 nucleotides: TGTGCCATCAGTGATGGCGGGAGGAGGGACAATGAGCAGTTCTTC.

V is TRBV7-2 and J is TRBJ2-1, with D perhaps TRBD1 (5 bases). This CDR3 contains 13 residues. V was clipped by 5 bases and J by 8 bases, with 13 bases between them. Germline V CDR1 and CDR2: SGHTA, FQGNSA. CDR3 sequence reads: CASSQGVRHEQFF. In DNA form, the CDR3 reads TGTGCCAGCAGCCAAGGGGTCAGACATGAGCAGTTCTTC.

The chain uses TRBV5-4 and TRBJ2-3; the match to TRBD2 covers 7 bases. CDR3 length: 14 amino acids. Germline values: CDR1 SGHNT, CDR2 YYREEE (reference sequence). V trimming: 5 bases; J trimming: 3 bases; junction bases outside the gene matches: 6. CDR3: CASSPGGGTDTQYF. DNA of the CDR3: TGTGCCAGCAGTCCCGGGGGAGGGACAGATACGCAGTATTTT.

In its sample, this clone was seen a few times. The chain joins TRBV28 to TRBJ1-2, with D possibly TRBD1 on 6 matching bases. CDR1 and CDR2 (germline): MDHEN, SYDVKM. Trimming removed 7 bases at V and 4 bases at J, with 22 bases between. The CDR3 sequence is 16 residues long. The CDR3 loop is CASTPSTGRLLYGYTF. CDR3 nucleotides: TGTGCCAGCACCCCTTCGACAGGCCGCCTACTCTATGGCTACACCTTC.

The rearrangement uses TRBV7-3 and TRBJ2-3; TRBD1 agrees at 7 bases. Germline values: CDR1 SGHTA, CDR2 FQGTGA. This CDR3 is 14 amino acids long. The ends lost 5 bases at V and 5 bases at J; junction bases unmatched: 7. The CDR3 DNA reads TGTGCCAGCAGCCCGACAGGGACGGGAGATACGCAGTATTTT. Its translation is CASSPTGTGDTQYF. Full variable domain (outside the CDR3, taken from reference TRBV7-3 and TRBJ2-3): GAGVSQTPSNKVTEKGKYVELRCDPISGHTALYWYRQSLGQGPEFLIYFQGTGAADDSGLPNDRFFAVRPEGSVSTLKIQRTERGDSAVYLCASSPTGTGDTQYFGPGTRLTVL.

This clone occurred a few times. This chain uses TRBV28 with TRBJ2-1, with D unresolved. V was shortened by 2 bases and J by 14 bases, with 13 bases between the two germline ends. The CDR3 runs to 12 residues. The V gene's germline CDR1 is MDHEN and CDR2 SYDVKM. The CDR3 reads CASSLMGRKEFF. In DNA form, the CDR3 reads TGTGCCAGCAGTTTAATGGGCCGTAAGGAGTTCTTC.

This clone was seen a handful of times. The gene calls are TRBV5-1 and TRBJ2-5; 10 bases are shared with TRBD1. V gave up 4 bases and J gave up 5 bases; unmatched junction bases: 2. The CDR3 spans 13 residues. Germline lookup yields CDR1 SGHRS and CDR2 YFSETQ. This CDR3 is CASSLGQGETQYF. CDR3 DNA: TGCGCCAGCAGCCTGGGACAGGGGGAGACCCAGTACTTC.

A single count supports this clone. V is TRBV6-5 and J is TRBJ2-5; TRBD2 agrees at 7 bases. The CDR3 totals 15 residues. Germline lookup yields CDR1 MNHEY and CDR2 SVGAGI. The J segment lost 4 bases and the V segment lost 5 bases, leaving 10 bases of the junction unmatched. CDR3 region: CASSDWEGTGETQYF. In nucleotides, the CDR3 is TGTGCCAGCAGTGACTGGGAGGGAACGGGAGAGACCCAGTACTTC.

The chain combines TRBV11-2 with TRBJ1-1, with D perhaps matching TRBD1 (5 bases). The CDR3 has 15 amino acids. V was clipped by 1 base and J by 4 bases, with 13 bases between them. The germline V gene encodes CDR1 SGHAT and CDR2 FQNNGV. The CDR3 loop is CASSLVPGGATEAFF. DNA for the CDR3: TGTGCCAGCAGCTTAGTACCGGGGGGAGCCACTGAAGCTTTCTTT.

The chain couples TRBV7-9 to TRBJ1-1; TRBD1 matches at 9 bases. After removal of 4 bases from V and 2 bases from J, the junction contained 8 bases not matched to a gene. Per the germline V gene, CDR1 is SEHNR and CDR2 is FQNEAQ (reference sequence). This CDR3 is built from 16 residues. The CDR3 region is CASSSPPGQGNTEAFF. CDR3 nucleotide sequence: TGTGCCAGCAGCTCCCCCCCGGGACAGGGAAACACTGAAGCTTTCTTT.

This clone came up once. The chain recombines TRBV2 with TRBJ2-1, with 14 bases matching TRBD2. CDR3 length: 15 amino acids. Per the germline V gene, CDR1 is SNHLY and CDR2 is FYNNEI. V lost 7 bases and J lost 6; bases outside the gene matches: 5. This CDR3 is CASTKGLAGGNEQFF. The CDR3 bases are TGTGCCAGCACCAAAGGACTAGCGGGAGGCAATGAGCAGTTCTTC.

V gene TRBV19 combines with J gene TRBJ2-7; tentatively, D is TRBD2 (6 bases). This CDR3 is built from 15 residues. The germline V gene has CDR1 LNHDA and CDR2 SQIVND (reference sequence). Trimming cost V 6 bases and J 4 bases, with 19 bases left between them. This CDR3 is CASRPSANAVYEQYF. CDR3 coding DNA: TGTGCCAGTAGGCCTAGCGCCAACGCCGTGTACGAGCAGTACTTC.

The chain carries TRBV18 and TRBJ2-5, with 12 bases that match TRBD2. Trimming at V came to 5 bases and at J to 5 bases, leaving 6 bases not matched to a gene. The CDR3 consists of 15 residues. Per germline, CDR1 KGHSH and CDR2 LQKENI. In DNA form, the CDR3 reads TGTGCCAGCTCATTCCGACTAGCGGGAGATGAGACCCAGTACTTC. Translation gives CASSFRLAGDETQYF.

The V and J genes are TRBV4-1 and TRBJ2-6; 7 bases are a match to TRBD1. The germline gives CDR1 MGHRA, CDR2 YSYEKL. V was clipped by 8 bases and J by 2 bases; unmatched bases: 9. This CDR3 has 16 residues. The CDR3 sequence is CASSGTDAPGANVLTF. CDR3 bases: TGCGCCAGCTCTGGGACAGACGCGCCTGGGGCCAACGTCCTGACTTTC.

CDR3 bases: TGTGCCAGCAGCTTGGGGGACGGGAGTAGGACCGGGGAGCTGTTTTTT. Residues: CASSLGDGSRTGELFF. The chain has TRBV5-8 and TRBJ2-2; D is perhaps TRBD2 (6 bases). CDR1 and CDR2 (germline): SGHTS, YDEGEE. The V gene lost 0 bases and the J gene lost 5 bases, with 14 bases spanning the gap. The CDR3 spans 16 residues.

The J gene is TRBJ2-1, the V gene TRBV6-4, with TRBD2 identical over 13 bases. V lost 6 bases, J lost 8 bases, and 7 bases stayed unmatched. This CDR3 has 15 residues. Germline CDR1 is MRHNA and CDR2 is SNTAGT. The CDR3 nucleotides are TGTGCCAGCAGACGACTAGCGGGAGGTAGGGATGAGCAGTTCTTC. Protein product: CASRRLAGGRDEQFF.

V and J are TRBV27 and TRBJ2-7; 7 bases are a match to TRBD1. Germline assignment: CDR1 MNHEY and CDR2 SMNVEV (reference sequence). After removal of 4 bases from V and 0 bases from J, the junction contained 6 bases not matched to a gene. The CDR3 spans 15 residues. CDR3 bases: TGTGCCAGCAGTTCGACAGGGACGGGCTCCTACGAGCAGTACTTC. This gives the protein CASSSTGTGSYEQYF.

This chain connects TRBV6-6 to TRBJ2-3; the D gene is possibly TRBD1 (6 bases). Germline V gene sequence: CDR1 MNHNY, CDR2 SVGAGI (reference sequence). V was shortened by 6 bases and J by 2 bases, with 15 bases between the two germline ends. The CDR3 is 15 amino acids. This chain's CDR3 is CASRLTGTHTDTQYF. Written as DNA, the CDR3 is TGTGCCAGCAGATTAACCGGGACACACACAGATACGCAGTATTTT.

This clone has only a few counts. The same CDR3 also results from other DNA sequences found in this sample. The chain couples TRBV6-5 to TRBJ2-1; TRBD2 matches 8 bases. The CDR3 consists of 15 residues. The V gene end was trimmed by 2 bases and the J gene end by 5 bases; junction bases not matched to a gene: 5. Germline V lookup: CDR1 MNHEY, CDR2 SVGAGI. CDR3 protein: CASSYSQRGNNEQFF. The CDR3 DNA reads TGTGCCAGCAGTTACAGCCAGCGGGGGAACAATGAGCAGTTCTTC.

The chain is built from TRBV2 and TRBJ2-1, with 10 bases matching TRBD2. V lost 2 bases to trimming and J lost 9 bases; unmatched junction nucleotides: 4. The germline V gene encodes CDR1 SNHLY and CDR2 FYNNEI. There are 14 residues in the CDR3. The DNA of the CDR3 is TGTGCCAGCAGTGAACTAGCGGGAGTGTTTGAGCAGTTCTTC. It specifies CASSELAGVFEQFF.

The chain carries TRBV19 and TRBJ2-5; possible D gene TRBD2, 7 bases. The germline V gene has CDR1 LNHDA and CDR2 SQIVND (reference sequence). The CDR3 runs 16 residues. Deletions cut 2 bases from V and 1 base from J, with 14 bases between. The CDR3 loop reads CASSILGGGGQETQYF. The CDR3 DNA reads TGTGCCAGTAGTATACTAGGAGGGGGGGGCCAAGAGACCCAGTACTTC.